Here is one T cell receptor (beta chain) with its context. The sample comes from a study of glioma-infiltrating T cells after dendritic cell vaccination. Here immunoSEQ multiplex PCR was the method, and the copy in TCRdb shows in-frame clones only, minus some. The sample records 90,000 to 95,000 clones, approximately 75% being singletons. The time point is: after dendritic cell vaccination, including at tumor progression/relapse. Fresh-frozen tumor tissue and more than two years of survival data were available for all. CDR3 size: 17 residues. V shed 4 bases, J shed 3 bases, and the junction held 10 bases outside the gene matches. Germline values: CDR1 MNHEY, CDR2 SMNVEV (reference sequence).

This rearrangement joins TRBV27 to TRBJ1-5, with 9 positions matching TRBD1. The specimen comprised blood, sampled after dendritic cell vaccination. This clonotype originated in a human donor with glioblastoma. The CDR3 sequence is CASSSRLTGGNNQPQHF. The CDR3 DNA is TGTGCCAGCAGTTCCCGACTGACAGGGGGGAACAATCAGCCCCAGCATTTT.